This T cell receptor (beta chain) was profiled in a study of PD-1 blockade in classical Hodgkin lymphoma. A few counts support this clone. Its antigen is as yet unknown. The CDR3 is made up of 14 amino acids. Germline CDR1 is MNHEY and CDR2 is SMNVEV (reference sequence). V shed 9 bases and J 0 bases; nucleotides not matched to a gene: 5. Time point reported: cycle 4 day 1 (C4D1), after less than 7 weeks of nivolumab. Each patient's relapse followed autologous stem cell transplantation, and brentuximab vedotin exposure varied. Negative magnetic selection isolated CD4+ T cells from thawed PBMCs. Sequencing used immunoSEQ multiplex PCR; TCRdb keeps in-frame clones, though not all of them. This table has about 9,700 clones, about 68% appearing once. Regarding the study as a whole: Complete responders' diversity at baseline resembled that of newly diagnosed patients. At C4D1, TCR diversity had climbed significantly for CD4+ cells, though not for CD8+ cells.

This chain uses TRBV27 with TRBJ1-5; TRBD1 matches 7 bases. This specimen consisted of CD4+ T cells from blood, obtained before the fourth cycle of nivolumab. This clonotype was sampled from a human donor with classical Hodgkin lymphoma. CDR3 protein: CASQRQGSNQPQHF. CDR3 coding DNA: TGTGCCAGTCAAAGACAGGGTAGCAATCAGCCCCAGCATTTT.